The source of this T cell receptor beta chain is a study of T cells in Graves' hyperthyroidism and ophthalmopathy. Across the whole study: The authors collected peripheral blood at initial diagnosis, before any treatment.

Study-level points and caveats: Expanded thyroid clonotypes (above 0.001) were mostly also found in blood.

After removal of 6 bases from V and 2 bases from J, the junction contained 9 bases not matched to a gene. CDR1 and CDR2 (germline): DFQATT, SNEGSKA (reference sequence). This CDR3 region has 14 residues. Amplification of TCR beta CDR3 regions used RNA as the template. An initial round of RT-PCR targeting the TCR CDR3 relied on the HTBI primer set. TCRdb processed the multiplex PCR reads anew with MiXCR; each CDR3 protein has one entry. The sample includes 350,000 or so distinct CDR3 sequences, about a sixth of them seen just once. This clonotype has at least ten counts. Antigen: not known. The specimen was blood. This rearrangement joins TRBV20-1 to TRBJ2-7, with 8 positions matching TRBD2. The sequence derives from a woman aged 40-49 years with Graves' ophthalmopathy. CDR3 sequence: CSASEAGVPYEQYF. The CDR3 coding sequence is TGCAGTGCGTCTGAAGCGGGAGTCCCCTACGAGCAGTACTTC.